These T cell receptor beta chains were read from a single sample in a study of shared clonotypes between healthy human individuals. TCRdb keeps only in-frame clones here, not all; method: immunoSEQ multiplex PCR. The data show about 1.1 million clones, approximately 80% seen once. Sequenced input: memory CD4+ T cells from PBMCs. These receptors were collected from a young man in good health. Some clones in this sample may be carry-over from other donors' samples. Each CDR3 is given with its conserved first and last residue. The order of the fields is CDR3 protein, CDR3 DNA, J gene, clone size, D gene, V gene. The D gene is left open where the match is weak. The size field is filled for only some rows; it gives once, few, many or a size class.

cdr3_aa: CASSEGQFIGYGYTF
cdr3_nt: TGTGCCAGCAGTGAGGGACAGTTCATAGGCTATGGCTACACCTTC
j_call: TRBJ1-2
clone_size: once
d_call: TRBD1
v_call: TRBV6-1

cdr3_aa: CAWSLQSYNEQFF
cdr3_nt: TGTGCCTGGAGTCTCCAGTCCTACAATGAGCAGTTCTTC
j_call: TRBJ2-1
clone_size: once
d_call: NA
v_call: TRBV30

cdr3_aa: CASAAQGVGTEAFF
cdr3_nt: TGTGCCAGCGCTGCCCAGGGGGTAGGCACTGAAGCTTTCTTT
j_call: TRBJ1-1
clone_size: NA
d_call: TRBD1
v_call: TRBV2

cdr3_aa: CASSPGQLYEQYF
cdr3_nt: TGCGCCAGCAGCCCCGGACAGCTCTACGAGCAGTACTTC
j_call: TRBJ2-7
clone_size: NA
d_call: NA
v_call: TRBV5-1

cdr3_aa: CASSRTGGNEKLFF
cdr3_nt: TGTGCCAGCAGCCGAACAGGGGGAAATGAAAAACTGTTTTTT
j_call: TRBJ1-4
clone_size: NA
d_call: TRBD1
v_call: TRBV28

cdr3_aa: CASRSQGTDSPLHF
cdr3_nt: TGTGCCAGCAGGTCACAGGGGACGGATTCACCCCTCCACTTT
j_call: TRBJ1-6
clone_size: NA
d_call: TRBD1
v_call: TRBV6-5

cdr3_aa: CASSPSSATCEQYF
cdr3_nt: TGTGCCAGCAGTCCCTCTAGCGCTACCTGCGAGCAGTACTTC
j_call: TRBJ2-7
clone_size: NA
d_call: NA
v_call: TRBV6-1

cdr3_aa: CASREDSLGGYTF
cdr3_nt: TGCGCCAGCAGGGAGGACTCCCTGGGCGGCTACACCTTC
j_call: TRBJ1-2
clone_size: NA
d_call: NA
v_call: TRBV5-1

cdr3_aa: CASSLAGVYEQYF
cdr3_nt: TGTGCCAGCAGCTTAGCGGGAGTTTACGAGCAGTACTTC
j_call: TRBJ2-7
clone_size: few
d_call: NA
v_call: TRBV7-9

cdr3_aa: CASSLVTGGGYTF
cdr3_nt: TGTGCCAGCAGTTTAGTCACAGGTGGGGGCTACACCTTC
j_call: TRBJ1-2
clone_size: once
d_call: NA
v_call: TRBV28

cdr3_aa: CASSSGGRYEQYF
cdr3_nt: TGTGCCAGCAGTTCGGGGGGGCGTTACGAGCAGTACTTC
j_call: TRBJ2-7
clone_size: NA
d_call: TRBD2
v_call: TRBV6-1

cdr3_aa: CASTRSGTLGEQYF
cdr3_nt: TGTGCCAGCACCCGTAGCGGGACCTTGGGAGAGCAGTACTTC
j_call: TRBJ2-7
clone_size: NA
d_call: TRBD2
v_call: TRBV7-9

cdr3_aa: CASSVSSQGEQFF
cdr3_nt: TGTGCCAGCAGCGTTTCATCGCAGGGTGAGCAGTTCTTC
j_call: TRBJ2-1
clone_size: NA
d_call: NA
v_call: TRBV9

cdr3_aa: CASSAGVYSYEQYF
cdr3_nt: TGTGCCAGCAGCGCAGGGGTCTACTCCTACGAGCAGTACTTC
j_call: TRBJ2-7
clone_size: NA
d_call: NA
v_call: TRBV28

cdr3_aa: CASSSGSWSGTKETQYF
cdr3_nt: TGTGCCAGCAGCTCCGGGTCGTGGTCAGGGACAAAAGAGACCCAGTACTTC
j_call: TRBJ2-5
clone_size: once
d_call: NA
v_call: TRBV7-9

cdr3_aa: CASSLGQGWNTGELFF
cdr3_nt: TGCGCCAGCAGCCTCGGACAGGGTTGGAACACCGGGGAGCTGTTTTTT
j_call: TRBJ2-2
clone_size: NA
d_call: TRBD1
v_call: TRBV5-1

cdr3_aa: CASTASTGTTSGNTIYF
cdr3_nt: TGTGCCAGCACCGCGTCGACAGGGACTACCTCTGGAAACACCATATATTTT
j_call: TRBJ1-3
clone_size: NA
d_call: TRBD1
v_call: TRBV28

cdr3_aa: CASSPGTGAYEQYF
cdr3_nt: TGTGCCAGCTCCCCCGGGACAGGGGCCTACGAGCAGTACTTC
j_call: TRBJ2-7
clone_size: NA
d_call: TRBD1
v_call: TRBV18

cdr3_aa: CASSFGTQETQYF
cdr3_nt: TGTGCCAGCAGCTTTGGGACCCAAGAGACCCAGTACTTC
j_call: TRBJ2-5
clone_size: few
d_call: NA
v_call: TRBV7-3

cdr3_aa: CASSSSTRMYTDTQYF
cdr3_nt: TGTGCCAGCAGTTCCTCGACTAGGATGTATACAGATACGCAGTATTTT
j_call: TRBJ2-3
clone_size: NA
d_call: NA
v_call: TRBV11-2

cdr3_aa: CASRLLSGHGSSSYNEQFF
cdr3_nt: TGTGCAAGTCGCCTCCTGTCGGGACACGGTTCAAGCTCCTACAATGAGCAGTTCTTC
j_call: TRBJ2-1
clone_size: NA
d_call: NA
v_call: TRBV12-2

cdr3_aa: CASSDRTGQETQYF
cdr3_nt: TGTGCCAGCAGCGATAGGACAGGACAAGAGACCCAGTACTTC
j_call: TRBJ2-5
clone_size: NA
d_call: TRBD1
v_call: TRBV2

cdr3_aa: CASSNGRDNQPQHF
cdr3_nt: TGTGCCAGCAGCAATGGGCGGGACAATCAGCCCCAGCATTTT
j_call: TRBJ1-5
clone_size: few
d_call: NA
v_call: TRBV21-1

cdr3_aa: CASSQGSRSGANVLTF
cdr3_nt: TGCGCCAGCAGCCAAGGCTCCCGCTCTGGGGCCAACGTCCTGACTTTC
j_call: TRBJ2-6
clone_size: once
d_call: NA
v_call: TRBV4-1

cdr3_aa: CASSLEARDYEQYF
cdr3_nt: TGTGCCAGCAGCTTGGAGGCCAGAGACTACGAGCAGTACTTC
j_call: TRBJ2-7
clone_size: NA
d_call: NA
v_call: TRBV5-4

cdr3_aa: CASSLNRAANEKLFF
cdr3_nt: TGTGCCAGCAGCTTAAATCGGGCGGCTAATGAAAAACTGTTTTTT
j_call: TRBJ1-4
clone_size: NA
d_call: NA
v_call: TRBV7-9